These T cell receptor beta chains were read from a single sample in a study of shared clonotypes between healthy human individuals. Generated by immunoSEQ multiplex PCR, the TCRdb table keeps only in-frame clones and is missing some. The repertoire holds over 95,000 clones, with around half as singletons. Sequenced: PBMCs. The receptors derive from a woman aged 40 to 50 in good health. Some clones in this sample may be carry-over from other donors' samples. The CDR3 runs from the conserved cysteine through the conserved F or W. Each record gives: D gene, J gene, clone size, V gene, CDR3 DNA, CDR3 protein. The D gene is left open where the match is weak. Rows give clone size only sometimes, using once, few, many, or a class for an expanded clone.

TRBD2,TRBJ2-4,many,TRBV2,TGTGCCAGCAGTACGACTAGCGGGAGGTTTGGCATTCAGTACTTC,CASSTTSGRFGIQYF
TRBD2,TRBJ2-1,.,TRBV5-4,TGTGCCAGCAGCCAACAATATAGCGGGAGCTCCTACAATGAGCAGTTCTTC,CASSQQYSGSSYNEQFF
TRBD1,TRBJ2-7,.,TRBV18,TGTGCCAGCTCACCCCTCGGACAGGGGATCTACGAGCAGTACTTC,CASSPLGQGIYEQYF
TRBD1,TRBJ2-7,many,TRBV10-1,TGCGCCAGCAGTGGCCGGGACAGGAGCCCCTACGAGCAGTACTTC,CASSGRDRSPYEQYF
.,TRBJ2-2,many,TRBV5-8,TGTGCCAGCAGAGAAGGGACGGAATACACCGGGGAGCTGTTTTTT,CASREGTEYTGELFF
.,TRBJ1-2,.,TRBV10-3,TGTGCCATCAGTGTTGGGGGTTCGGACTATGGCTACACCTTC,CAISVGGSDYGYTF
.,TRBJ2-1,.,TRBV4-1,TGCGCCAGCAGCCTTCGCCAGGGGGGTGAGCAGTTCTTC,CASSLRQGGEQFF
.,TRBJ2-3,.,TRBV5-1,TGCGCCAGCAGCAGGACTACCTCTCCTACAGATACGCAGTATTTT,CASSRTTSPTDTQYF
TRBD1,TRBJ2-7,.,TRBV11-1,TGTGCCAGCAGCTTAGCAACAGGGGGCTCCTACGAGCAGTACTTC,CASSLATGGSYEQYF
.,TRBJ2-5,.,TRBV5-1,TGCGCCAGCAGCTTGGTAGGCGGAGGCGGAGAGACCCAGTACTTC,CASSLVGGGGETQYF
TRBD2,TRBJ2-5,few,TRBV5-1,TGCGCCAGCAGTAAGGCGGGGGACGGGACCCAGTACTTC,CASSKAGDGTQYF
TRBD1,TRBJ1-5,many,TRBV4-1,TGCGCCAGCAGCCAAGCGGACAGGGACCATCAGCCCCAGCATTTT,CASSQADRDHQPQHF
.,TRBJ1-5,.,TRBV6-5,TGTGCCATCAGCCGGGACAACAATCAGCCCCAGCATTTT,CAISRDNNQPQHF
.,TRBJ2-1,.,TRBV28,TGTGCCAGCAGTACGCAAAGGGCCCCCTACAATGAGCAGTTCTTC,CASSTQRAPYNEQFF
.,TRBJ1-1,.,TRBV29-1,TGCAGCGTCAGGGGAGCTGAAGCTTTCTTT,CSVRGAEAFF
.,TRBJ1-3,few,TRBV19,TGTGCCACAGAAGGGGGAAACACCATATATTTT,CATEGGNTIYF
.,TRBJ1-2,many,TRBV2,TGTGCCAGCAGTGATTCGTTAGGACTGGGCCCCTATTGGAACTATGGCTACACCTTC,CASSDSLGLGPYWNYGYTF
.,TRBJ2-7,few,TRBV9,TGTGCCAGCAGCGCCGGGGAGAACTACGAGCAGTACTTC,CASSAGENYEQYF
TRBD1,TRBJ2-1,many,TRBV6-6,TGTGCCAGCAACCGAGACAGGGGGCAGGATGAGCAGTTCTTC,CASNRDRGQDEQFF
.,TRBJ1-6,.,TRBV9,TGTGCCAGCAGCGTAGCGGGGGTGTTGGATTCACCCCTCCACTTT,CASSVAGVLDSPLHF